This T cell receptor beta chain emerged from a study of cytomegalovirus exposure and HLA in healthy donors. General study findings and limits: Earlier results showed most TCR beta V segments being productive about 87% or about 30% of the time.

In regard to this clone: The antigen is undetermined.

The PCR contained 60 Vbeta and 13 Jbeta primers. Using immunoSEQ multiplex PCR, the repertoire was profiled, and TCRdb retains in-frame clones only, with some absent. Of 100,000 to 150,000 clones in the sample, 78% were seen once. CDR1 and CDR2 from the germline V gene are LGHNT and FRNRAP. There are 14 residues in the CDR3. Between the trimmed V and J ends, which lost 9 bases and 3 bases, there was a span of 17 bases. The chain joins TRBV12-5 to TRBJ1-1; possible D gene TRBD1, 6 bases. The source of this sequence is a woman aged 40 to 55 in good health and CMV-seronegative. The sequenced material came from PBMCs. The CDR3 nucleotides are TGTGCTAGCGCCCCAGGGGCTACGTACACTGAAGCTTTCTTT. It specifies CASAPGATYTEAFF.